Sequencing of this T cell receptor (beta chain) was carried out in a study of beta chain features in type 1 diabetes. Whole-study context: Healthy donors resembled patients in age, gender and cell yields.

This CDR3 has 13 residues. Germline CDR1 SGHTA, CDR2 FQGTGA. V was clipped by 6 bases and J by 1 base, with 9 bases between them. Broader study findings: Researchers report that Type 1 diabetes patients had moderately but significantly shorter TCRB CDR3s across all four CD4+ subsets.

The whole isolated RNA underwent reverse transcription, so sequencing captured expressed TCRB transcripts. Here immunoSEQ multiplex PCR was the method, and the copy in TCRdb shows in-frame clones only, minus some. This sample has some 190,000 clones, with approximately 8.1% found just once. CD4+ naive, central memory, regulatory and stem cell-like memory cells were sorted via CD45RO/CCR7/CD25/CD127/CD95/CD27. Purity above 95% was achieved in all sorted populations. Turning to this clone: The antigen remains undetermined.

This rearrangement joins TRBV7-3 to TRBJ1-1; no definite D call. The receptor's source is a middle-aged woman with type 1 diabetes. The sequencing sample was made of central memory CD4+ T cells from blood. The CDR3 DNA reads as TGTGCCAGCAGGCAACAAGAGAACACTGAAGCTTTCTTT. Translating gives CASRQQENTEAFF.